Below are 14 T cell receptor beta chains sequenced from a single sample in a study of blood T cell repertoires in COVID-19. The assay was immunoSEQ multiplex PCR, and TCRdb's table has in-frame clones only and misses some. In the table there are over 110,000 clones, around 82% of which are singletons. The specimen sequenced was PBMCs or T cells enriched from blood (not recorded which). The receptors stem from a man over 45 in a cohort exposed to, infected with or recovered from COVID-19 (not recorded which).

The rearrangement links TRBV7-2 to TRBJ1-3, with 9 bases that match TRBD1. This CDR3 comprises 19 residues. Losses at the gene ends were 0 bases for V and 4 bases for J; bases not matched to a gene: 13. Germline V lookup: CDR1 SGHTA, CDR2 FQGNSA. The CDR3 sequence is CASSLALGQGLKVGNTIYF. The CDR3 bases are TGTGCCAGCAGCTTAGCGCTGGGACAGGGCTTAAAGGTCGGAAACACCATATATTTT.

This clone was picked up a small number of times. This sequence joins TRBV29-1 and TRBJ1-1, with 10 bases aligning to TRBD1. The CDR3 runs 14 residues. V trimming: 7 bases; J trimming: 6 bases; junction bases outside the gene matches: 11. Per the germline V gene, CDR1 is SQVTM and CDR2 is ANQGSEA. This CDR3 reads CSAQRQGAGAEAFF. In nucleotides, the CDR3 is TGCAGCGCTCAAAGACAGGGGGCAGGGGCTGAAGCTTTCTTT.

The chain couples TRBV5-1 to TRBJ1-2; 8 bases map to TRBD1. The CDR3 totals 15 residues. Germline trimming cut 4 bases from V and 0 bases from J; bases unmatched to any gene: 5. From germline, CDR1 is SGHRS and CDR2 YFSETQ. The CDR3: CASSLRQGPNYGYTF. DNA for the CDR3: TGCGCCAGCAGCCTAAGACAGGGGCCTAACTATGGCTACACCTTC.

CDR3 amino acids: CASSQDPDQPQHF. Here the CDR3 DNA reads TGCGCCAGCAGCCAGGATCCTGATCAGCCCCAGCATTTT. The chain carries TRBV5-1 and TRBJ1-5; D is ambiguous. Germline V gene lookup returns CDR1 SGHRS and CDR2 YFSETQ. CDR3 length equals 13 residues. The V and J ends lost 4 bases and 5 bases respectively, with 10 bases between them. Looking up the rest from reference TRBV5-1 and TRBJ1-5 gives the full variable domain: KAGVTQTPRYLIKTRGQQVTLSCSPISGHRSVSWYQQTPGQGLQFLFEYFSETQRNKGNFPGRFSGRQFSNSRSEMNVSTLELGDSALYLCASSQDPDQPQHFGDGTRLSIL.

The rearrangement joins TRBV18 to TRBJ1-2; 7 bases agree with TRBD1. The CDR3 loop spans 14 amino acids. Germline V gene lookup returns CDR1 KGHSH and CDR2 LQKENI. Losses at the gene ends were 3 bases for V and 6 bases for J; bases not matched to a gene: 7. The CDR3 nucleotides read TGTGCCAGCTCACCTGGGACAGAGGGGCATGGCTACACCTTC. Amino acid sequence: CASSPGTEGHGYTF.

DNA for the CDR3: TGTGCCAGCAGTTTAGTAGGACAGAACTACGAGCAGTACTTC. Translation: CASSLVGQNYEQYF. The chain employs TRBV28 and TRBJ2-7; weak D call: TRBD1 (6 bases). Trimming stripped 2 bases from V and 3 bases from J, with 11 bases between. Germline lookup yields CDR1 MDHEN and CDR2 SYDVKM. CDR3 size: 14 residues. The full variable domain, with the rest looked up from reference TRBV28 and TRBJ2-7, is DVKVTQSSRYLVKRTGEKVFLECVQDMDHENMFWYRQDPGLGLRLIYFSYDVKMKEKGDIPEGYSVSREKKERFSLILESASTNQTSMYLCASSLVGQNYEQYFGPGTRLTVT.

This rearrangement joins TRBV12-3 or TRBV12-4 to TRBJ1-2; TRBD1 matches 8 bases. V shed 6 bases and J 6 bases; nucleotides not matched to a gene: 6. This CDR3 has 13 residues. DNA of the CDR3: TGTGCCAGCAGCCGGGGACAGGCCCATGGCTACACCTTC. Translating gives CASSRGQAHGYTF.

This chain connects TRBV5-6 to TRBJ1-4; possibly TRBD1 for D (6 bases). Between the trimmed V and J ends, which lost 2 bases and 3 bases, there was a span of 11 bases. The CDR3 has 15 amino acids. Germline-derived CDR1 and CDR2 are SGHDT and YYEEEE. The CDR3 here is CASSLMGAANEKLFF. The CDR3 region has the DNA TGTGCCAGCAGCTTAATGGGGGCGGCTAATGAAAAACTGTTTTTT.

This chain uses TRBV3-1 (or the pseudogene TRBV3-2) with TRBJ2-3, with TRBD2 matching 14 bases. The ends lost 5 bases at V and 1 base at J; junction bases unmatched: 5. Germline V gives CDR1 LGHDT, CDR2 YNNKEL (reference sequence). The CDR3 contains 17 residues. The CDR3 bases are TGTGCCAGCAGCTCCGAGGGACTAGCGGGGGGCACAGATACGCAGTATTTT. This sequence encodes CASSSEGLAGGTDTQYF.

V gene TRBV7-9 combines with J gene TRBJ1-1; 11 bases line up with TRBD1. V gave up 3 bases and J gave up 7 bases; unmatched junction bases: 4. CDR1 and CDR2 (germline): SEHNR, FQNEAQ (reference sequence). The CDR3 length is 14 residues. CDR3 region: CASSFPGQGVEAFF. For the CDR3, the DNA is TGTGCCAGCAGCTTCCCGGGACAGGGGGTTGAAGCTTTCTTT.

The count of this clone is one. J is TRBJ2-7 and V is TRBV12-3 or TRBV12-4, with D perhaps matching TRBD1 (5 bases). The CDR3 is 13 amino acids. Trimming stripped 6 bases from V and 4 bases from J, with 13 bases between. Here the CDR3 reads CASSQGIPYEQYF. CDR3 DNA: TGTGCCAGCAGCCAGGGAATACCGTACGAGCAGTACTTC.

J is TRBJ2-1 and V is TRBV7-3; D is possibly TRBD2 (6 bases). The CDR3 runs 16 residues. Germline V CDR1 and CDR2: SGHTA, FQGTGA. Trimming removed 5 bases at V and 7 bases at J, with 21 bases between. DNA of the CDR3: TGTGCCAGCAGCATCCGAGGGCTAGCGCCCACGAATGAGCAGTTCTTC. It specifies CASSIRGLAPTNEQFF.

The chain joins TRBV6-5 to TRBJ2-7; D gene ambiguous. Germline values: CDR1 MNHEY, CDR2 SVGAGI. Trimming took off 8 bases at V and 4 bases at J, with 9 bases between the two ends. The CDR3 runs 11 residues. The CDR3 DNA sequence: TGTGCCAGCCATGAGCCTTACGAGCAGTACTTC. This codes for CASHEPYEQYF.

The chain recombines TRBV12-3 or TRBV12-4 with TRBJ1-5; tentatively, D is TRBD1 (5 bases). Trimming cost V 10 bases and J 5 bases, with 15 bases left between them. CDR3 length: 13 residues. The CDR3 is CATQQDEYQPQHF. DNA of the CDR3: TGTGCCACCCAACAGGACGAATATCAGCCCCAGCATTTT.